The T cell receptor beta chain under discussion was sequenced for a study of blood T cell repertoires in COVID-19. Study in general: Material from acute and convalescent COVID-19 was sourced from the United States, Italy and Spain. Sources were T cells, B-cell-depleted T cells, or PBMCs; the material itself was cDNA or gDNA.

Between the trimmed V and J ends, which lost 7 bases and 6 bases, there was a span of 15 bases. The CDR3 totals 13 residues. CDR1 and CDR2 from the germline V gene are SNHLY and FYNNEI. Authors' processing steps: Using reference gene primer amplification, nucleated cell counts were estimated. Method: immunoSEQ multiplex PCR; TCRdb's copy keeps in-frame clones and lacks some. The V and J calls and clone size come from that table; D and trimming were worked out from the DNA. Of some 150,000 clones in the sample, over 75% were seen once. This chain connects TRBV2 to TRBJ1-2; no reliable D call. The source of this sequence is a woman between 45 and 60 years old with acute or convalescent COVID-19. Sequencing input: peripheral blood. CDR3 nucleotide sequence: TGTGCCAGCATTAACCGGGAGGAAGATGGCTACACCTTC. Protein product: CASINREEDGYTF.